This note documents a single T cell receptor (beta chain) sequence. What it binds is unknown. The sample originates from a study of neurological immune-mediated disorders. With 10-nucleotide random UMIs included, cDNA was synthesized by 5'RACE. Sequencing runs each yielded over 160 million TCR-beta sequences from 15-18 subjects. TCRdb fed the 5' RACE reads into MiXCR, producing one record per CDR3 protein. The sample includes some 87,000 distinct CDR3 sequences, 5.8% of them seen just once. The time point was: longitudinal time-point 2. This CDR3 comprises 16 residues. With 5 bases removed from V and 1 base from J, the gap between germline ends came to 15 bases. Germline V gives CDR1 KGHDR, CDR2 SFDVKD. Whole-study results and caveats: The greatest TCR clonal expansion appeared in HTLV-1-associated myelopathy and the smallest, falling below healthy controls, in multiple sclerosis. One related-CDR3 cluster, identified by phylogenetic grouping, held the repertoires of 18 of 34 multiple sclerosis patients and was a possible signature.

The chain employs TRBV24-1 and TRBJ2-3; D is uncertain. This clonotype was sampled from a woman in her sixties or seventies with multiple sclerosis. The sequencing sample was made of PBMCs. DNA of the CDR3: TGTGCCACCAGTGCACATGACGTGATAGGCACAGATACGCAGTATTTT. It codes for CATSAHDVIGTDTQYF.